The present T cell receptor (beta chain) was sequenced within a study of cytomegalovirus exposure and HLA in healthy donors. Across the whole study: Most donors, 70% to 85% of more than 300 genotyped, fell in the Caucasian-associated ancestry cluster. General study results and limits: Previous analysis showed most TCR beta V segments were productive about 87% or about 30% of the time. Investigators reported around 150 TCR beta chains as tied to cytomegalovirus.

The CDR3 is 15 amino acids. Per germline, CDR1 SGHRS and CDR2 YFSETQ. V lost 3 bases to trimming and J lost 3 bases; unmatched junction nucleotides: 7. This clone was seen once. Its antigen is not known. Vbeta (60) and Jbeta (13) primers were used in the PCR. Sequencing used immunoSEQ multiplex PCR; TCRdb keeps in-frame clones, though not all of them. The sample yields around 150,000 clones, 50% to 75% seen once. Sequenced: PBMCs. This sequence originates from a woman aged 25-40 years in good health and CMV-seropositive. This sequence joins TRBV5-1 and TRBJ2-7, with 9 bases aligning to TRBD2. CDR3: CASSSRAGGFYEQYF. The CDR3 nucleotides read TGCGCCAGCAGCTCGAGGGCGGGGGGGTTCTACGAGCAGTACTTC. Based on the CDR3 plus reference TRBV5-1 and TRBJ2-7, the full variable domain is KAGVTQTPRYLIKTRGQQVTLSCSPISGHRSVSWYQQTPGQGLQFLFEYFSETQRNKGNFPGRFSGRQFSNSRSEMNVSTLELGDSALYLCASSSRAGGFYEQYFGPGTRLTVT.